One and the same sample provided the 25 T cell receptor beta chains below, sequenced in a study of cytomegalovirus exposure and HLA in healthy donors. The PCR used 60 Vbeta and 13 Jbeta primers. Sequencing used immunoSEQ multiplex PCR; TCRdb keeps in-frame clones, though not all of them. The table records about 80,000 clones, roughly 65% of them present only once. Sequences were obtained from PBMCs. Receptors originate from a male donor in good health and CMV-seropositive.

CDR3 sequence reads: CAWSGQGSQPQHF. The CDR3 bases are TGTGCCTGGAGTGGACAGGGGAGTCAGCCCCAGCATTTT. This rearrangement joins TRBV30 to TRBJ1-5; 8 nucleotides match TRBD1. CDR1 is GTSNPN, CDR2 SVGIG, per germline (reference sequence). J lost 6 bases, V lost 1 base, and 2 bases had no gene match. The CDR3 has 13 amino acids.

The rearrangement uses TRBV5-1 and TRBJ2-3; D is perhaps TRBD2 (5 bases). The CDR3 sequence is 13 residues long. Germline values: CDR1 SGHRS, CDR2 YFSETQ. The ends were cut back, 0 bases at V and 4 bases at J, with 6 bases in the middle. The CDR3 spells CASSLEGADTQYF. The CDR3 coding sequence is TGCGCCAGCAGCTTGGAGGGAGCAGATACGCAGTATTTT.

The chain is built from TRBV7-8 and TRBJ1-2; a weak D match, TRBD1 (5 bases). V lost 0 bases, J lost 1 base, and 12 bases lay in between. This CDR3 is 16 amino acids long. From germline, CDR1 is SGHVS and CDR2 FQNEAQ. For the CDR3, the DNA is TGTGCCAGCAGCTTAGCGGGACTGCCTCATAACTATGGCTACACCTTC. Translation: CASSLAGLPHNYGYTF.

V is TRBV15 and J is TRBJ2-1, with D possibly matching TRBD2 (6 bases). There are 14 residues in the CDR3. The germline V gene encodes CDR1 LNHNV and CDR2 YYDKDF (reference sequence). Deletions cut 0 bases from V and 9 bases from J, with 12 bases between. In DNA form, the CDR3 reads TGTGCCACCAGCAGAGATCCCTTTAGCGGTGAGCAGTTCTTC. This gives the protein CATSRDPFSGEQFF.

This sequence joins TRBV29-1 and TRBJ1-1; TRBD1 might be the D (6 bases). CDR1 SQVTM and CDR2 ANQGSEA come from the germline V gene. V lost 4 bases and J lost 12, with 15 bases in between. The CDR3 loop spans 11 amino acids. In DNA, the CDR3 is TGCAGCGTTGGCCCAGGGAGGGGGTCTTTCTTT. Its translation: CSVGPGRGSFF.

The genes are TRBV4-2 and TRBJ2-7, with 7 bases lining up with TRBD2. The CDR3 covers 14 residues. Germline values: CDR1 LGHNA, CDR2 YNFKEQ. V shed 4 bases and J 6 bases; nucleotides not matched to a gene: 9. DNA for the CDR3: TGTGCCAGCAGCCCACTGGCGGGAGTCAGCGAGCAGTACTTC. Encoded protein: CASSPLAGVSEQYF.

This chain connects TRBV10-3 to TRBJ1-1; a possible D gene is TRBD1 (5 bases). The CDR3 consists of 12 residues. The V end lost 4 bases, the J end lost 7 bases, and 10 bases lay between the germline ends. In germline, CDR1 is ENHRY, CDR2 SYGVKD. In nucleotides, the CDR3 is TGTGCCATCAGTGCGACAGCCTTTGAAGCTTTCTTT. It encodes CAISATAFEAFF.

This chain connects TRBV5-1 to TRBJ1-6; weak D call: TRBD1 (6 bases). Germline CDR1 SGHRS, CDR2 YFSETQ. The ends were cut back, 2 bases at V and 7 bases at J, with 10 bases in the middle. The CDR3 is 14 amino acids. The chain's CDR3 is CASSLGGLNSPLHF. CDR3 DNA sequence: TGCGCCAGCAGCTTAGGGGGTTTGAATTCACCCCTCCACTTT. Drawing the rest from reference TRBV5-1 and TRBJ1-6, the complete variable domain is KAGVTQTPRYLIKTRGQQVTLSCSPISGHRSVSWYQQTPGQGLQFLFEYFSETQRNKGNFPGRFSGRQFSNSRSEMNVSTLELGDSALYLCASSLGGLNSPLHFGNGTRLTVT.

The chain carries TRBV18 and TRBJ2-1; a weak D match, TRBD1 (5 bases). CDR1 and CDR2 from the germline V gene are KGHSH and LQKENI. The CDR3 runs 16 residues. Trimming took 3 bases from V and 4 from J, leaving 16 bases between them. The DNA of the CDR3 is TGTGCCAGCTCACCTCCCGGACAAGGGGCGTACAATGAGCAGTTCTTC. Protein product: CASSPPGQGAYNEQFF.

The gene calls are TRBV2 and TRBJ2-4; no firm D call. V dropped 6 bases and J dropped 5 bases, with 14 bases sitting between them. Germline V CDR1 and CDR2: SNHLY, FYNNEI. The length of the CDR3 is 14 residues. The CDR3 reads CASRADGFENIQYF. The CDR3 nucleotides read TGTGCCAGCAGGGCGGATGGTTTTGAAAACATTCAGTACTTC.

The chain employs TRBV29-1 and TRBJ2-7; D is ambiguous. The V gene lost 6 bases and the J gene lost 1 base, with 13 bases spanning the gap. CDR1 is SQVTM and CDR2 is ANQGSEA in the germline V gene. The CDR3 sequence is 13 residues long. CDR3 sequence: CSVLSPNSYEQYF. The CDR3 bases are TGCAGCGTACTTTCTCCTAATTCCTACGAGCAGTACTTC.

V is TRBV29-1 and J is TRBJ2-7; perhaps TRBD1 as D (6 bases). Germline CDR1 reads SQVTM; CDR2 reads ANQGSEA. This CDR3 spans 13 amino acids. The ends were cut back, 1 base at V and 5 bases at J, with 12 bases in the middle. The CDR3 here is CSVEGTGSHEQYF. The CDR3 region has the DNA TGCAGCGTTGAAGGAACAGGGTCCCACGAGCAGTACTTC.

This chain uses TRBV6-1 with TRBJ2-5, with 7 bases fitting TRBD1. The CDR3 is made up of 13 amino acids. Germline V gene sequence: CDR1 MNHNS, CDR2 SASEGT. Trimming cost V 2 bases and J 9 bases; bases outside gene matches: 6. CDR3 sequence: CASSEYDRAPQYF. CDR3 coding DNA: TGTGCCAGCAGTGAATATGACAGGGCGCCCCAGTACTTC.

Only a few counts were recorded for this clone. The rearrangement links TRBV6-5 to TRBJ2-2, with D maybe TRBD2 (7 bases). This CDR3 contains 15 residues. Trimming left V 8 bases short and J 5 bases short, with 18 bases between. Germline assignment: CDR1 MNHEY and CDR2 SVGAGI. The CDR3 loop is CASEGVGAGTGELFF. DNA of the CDR3: TGTGCCAGCGAGGGGGTGGGAGCGGGAACCGGGGAGCTGTTTTTT.

The CDR3 reads CASIQLGRAKNIQYF. In DNA form, the CDR3 reads TGTGCCAGCATTCAGCTGGGCAGGGCCAAAAACATTCAGTACTTC. The chain links TRBV6-6 to TRBJ2-4; the D is unclear. This CDR3 region has 15 residues. The ends were cut back, 7 bases at V and 1 base at J, with 14 bases in the middle. In germline, CDR1 is MNHNY, CDR2 SVGAGI (reference sequence).

The V gene is TRBV19, the J gene TRBJ2-7; unclear D gene. Germline values: CDR1 LNHDA, CDR2 SQIVND (reference sequence). The CDR3 consists of 13 residues. Trimming left V 5 bases short and J 2 bases short, with 10 bases between. The chain's CDR3 is CASSYQRTYEQYF. The CDR3 coding sequence is TGTGCCAGTAGTTACCAGAGGACCTACGAGCAGTACTTC.

This clone has only a few counts. V gene TRBV5-6 combines with J gene TRBJ1-4; 8 nucleotides agree with TRBD1. In germline, CDR1 is SGHDT, CDR2 YYEEEE. Trimming at V came to 0 bases and at J to 12 bases, leaving 16 bases not matched to a gene. The CDR3 is made up of 17 amino acids. CDR3 sequence (DNA): TGTGCCAGCAGCTTGGTCAGGGGGCGCTTCCAGGAGGAGGAACTGTTTTTT. This gives the protein CASSLVRGRFQEEELFF.

The chain recombines TRBV6-4 with TRBJ2-3; 10 positions agree with TRBD2. The V gene's germline CDR1 is MRHNA and CDR2 SNTAGT. The CDR3 runs 14 residues. V lost 5 bases, J lost 4 bases, and 3 bases stayed unmatched. CDR3 residues: CASSTLAGADTQYF. As DNA, the CDR3 is TGTGCCAGCAGTACGCTAGCGGGAGCAGATACGCAGTATTTT.

The chain uses TRBV2 and TRBJ1-2, with a tentative D call TRBD1 (6 bases). The CDR3 length is 14 residues. CDR1 is SNHLY and CDR2 is FYNNEI in the germline V gene. The V and J ends lost 4 bases and 8 bases respectively, with 17 bases between them. CDR3 protein: CASSGAGGAWGYTF. The CDR3 DNA reads as TGTGCCAGCAGTGGGGCGGGGGGGGCATGGGGCTACACCTTC.

The chain carries TRBV6-5 and TRBJ1-2; a weak D match, TRBD1 (5 bases). The V and J ends lost 5 bases and 3 bases respectively, with 10 bases between them. Germline V CDR1 and CDR2: MNHEY, SVGAGI. The CDR3 has 13 amino acids. CDR3 region: CASSPGWDYGYTF. The CDR3 DNA reads as TGTGCCAGCAGTCCAGGGTGGGACTATGGCTACACCTTC.

The V gene is TRBV30, the J gene TRBJ2-1, with 7 bases matching TRBD2. The germline V gene encodes CDR1 GTSNPN and CDR2 SVGIG (reference sequence). This CDR3 is 13 amino acids long. The trim removed 4 bases at V and 7 bases at J, leaving 7 bases unmatched. The CDR3 loop is CAWTSGRWNEQFF. The CDR3 DNA reads TGTGCCTGGACTAGCGGTCGGTGGAATGAGCAGTTCTTC.

The chain couples TRBV6-4 to TRBJ1-1; 7 nucleotides agree with TRBD1. V gave up 4 bases and J gave up 10 bases; unmatched junction bases: 9. Germline-derived CDR1 and CDR2 are MRHNA and SNTAGT. CDR3 length: 13 amino acids. The CDR3 region is CASSVDQTGSAFF. CDR3 DNA sequence: TGTGCCAGCAGTGTCGACCAGACAGGGTCAGCTTTCTTT.

The J gene is TRBJ2-1, the V gene TRBV29-1; a weak D match, TRBD1 (5 bases). This CDR3 has 17 amino acids. Germline values: CDR1 SQVTM, CDR2 ANQGSEA. The V and J ends lost 4 bases and 0 bases respectively, with 19 bases between them. CDR3 region: CSVAPRQGPRSYNEQFF. The CDR3 bases are TGCAGCGTTGCCCCTAGGCAGGGCCCTCGCTCCTACAATGAGCAGTTCTTC.

This chain connects TRBV7-2 to TRBJ1-5, with D uncertain. Trimming removed 5 bases at V and 4 bases at J, with 6 bases between. Per germline, CDR1 SGHTA and CDR2 FQGNSA. This CDR3 contains 12 residues. The CDR3 DNA reads TGTGCCAGCAGCCCCCCAAATCAGCCCCAGCATTTT. Its translation: CASSPPNQPQHF.

The table lists this clone with a few counts. The chain couples TRBV5-6 to TRBJ2-7; 7 nucleotides line up with TRBD1. The V and J ends lost 4 bases and 0 bases, in that order; junction bases with no gene match: 4. The length of the CDR3 is 14 residues. Germline values: CDR1 SGHDT, CDR2 YYEEEE. CDR3 region: CASSPGQPSYEQYF. The CDR3 DNA sequence: TGTGCCAGCAGCCCGGGACAGCCCTCCTACGAGCAGTACTTC.